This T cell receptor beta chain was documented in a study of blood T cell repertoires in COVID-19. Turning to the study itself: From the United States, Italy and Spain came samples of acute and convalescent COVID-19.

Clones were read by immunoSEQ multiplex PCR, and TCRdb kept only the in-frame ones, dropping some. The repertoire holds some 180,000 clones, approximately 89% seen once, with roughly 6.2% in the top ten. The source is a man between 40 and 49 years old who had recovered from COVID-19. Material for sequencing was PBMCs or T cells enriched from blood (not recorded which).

CDR3 region: CAGTIGNTIYF. CDR3 bases: TGTGCCGGGACCATCGGAAACACCATATATTTT. The chain uses TRBV30 and TRBJ1-3, with D possibly TRBD1 on 5 matching bases. CDR1 is GTSNPN, CDR2 SVGIG, per germline (reference sequence). Trimming removed 8 bases at V and 4 bases at J, with 9 bases between. The CDR3 contains 11 residues.